The 30 T cell receptor beta chains below all came from one sample that was sequenced in a study of cytotoxic CD8 clonotypes in ibrutinib-treated CLL. Generated by immunoSEQ multiplex PCR, the TCRdb table keeps only in-frame clones and is missing some. The table shows under 300,000 clones, with 70% occurring only once. Specimen: PBMCs, collected after 24 months of ibrutinib treatment. The receptor set was obtained from a human donor with chronic lymphocytic leukemia.

This chain joins TRBV6-5 and TRBJ2-7, with 7 bases lining up with TRBD1. V shed 6 bases and J 3 bases; nucleotides not matched to a gene: 5. The germline V gene encodes CDR1 MNHEY and CDR2 SVGAGI. There are 13 residues in the CDR3. Written as DNA, the CDR3 is TGTGCCAGCAGCCCGGGACAGATCTACGAGCAGTACTTC. As protein: CASSPGQIYEQYF.

This clone was seen just once. V and J are TRBV4-3 and TRBJ2-3, with D tentatively TRBD2 (6 bases). This CDR3 has 15 amino acids. Trimming left V 4 bases short and J 1 base short, with 12 bases between. CDR1 and CDR2 from the germline V gene are LGHNA and YSLEER. The DNA for the CDR3 is TGCGCCAGCAGCCCCTACGGGGGAGGCACAGATACGCAGTATTTT. Translation gives CASSPYGGGTDTQYF.

This clone came up once. V and J are TRBV9 and TRBJ2-7; 9 bases align to TRBD1. The V and J ends lost 7 bases and 3 bases, in that order; junction bases with no gene match: 2. The CDR3 length is 12 residues. CDR1 and CDR2 from the germline V gene are SGDLS and YYNGEE. CDR3 in DNA: TGTGCCAGCCAGGGACAGGGCTACGAGCAGTACTTC. This gives the protein CASQGQGYEQYF.

The J gene is TRBJ2-1, the V gene TRBV5-1; D may be TRBD2 (6 bases). The V end lost 3 bases, the J end lost 5 bases, and 12 bases lay between the germline ends. The CDR3 is 14 residues long. Per the germline V gene, CDR1 is SGHRS and CDR2 is YFSETQ. CDR3 region: CASSSGTYNNEQFF. The CDR3 region has the DNA TGCGCCAGCAGCTCCGGGACTTACAACAATGAGCAGTTCTTC.

The chain links TRBV18 to TRBJ1-1, with D unclear. The germline CDR1 and CDR2 sequences are KGHSH and LQKENI. The CDR3 is 14 residues long. V lost 5 bases and J 11 bases, leaving 21 bases between the germline ends. CDR3 sequence (DNA): TGTGCCAGCTCAATCGCTTATTCCGGATTTTTGGCTTTCTTT. Its translation is CASSIAYSGFLAFF.

V gene TRBV19 combines with J gene TRBJ1-1; D unclear. Germline V CDR1 and CDR2: LNHDA, SQIVND (reference sequence). Trimming took 6 bases from V and 3 from J, leaving 14 bases between them. This CDR3 region has 14 residues. The CDR3 region is CASRDWVSHTEAFF. In nucleotides, the CDR3 is TGTGCCAGTAGAGATTGGGTGAGTCACACTGAAGCTTTCTTT. The complete variable domain, with remaining parts taken from reference TRBV19 and TRBJ1-1, reads DGGITQSPKYLFRKEGQNVTLSCEQNLNHDAMYWYRQDPGQGLRLIYYSQIVNDFQKGDIAEGYSVSREKKESFPLTVTSAQKNPTAFYLCASRDWVSHTEAFFGQGTRLTVV.

The V gene is TRBV6-5, the J gene TRBJ1-1; 7 bases are a match to TRBD1. Germline-derived CDR1 and CDR2 are MNHEY and SVGAGI. Trimming at V came to 2 bases and at J to 4 bases, leaving 7 bases not matched to a gene. This CDR3 is 15 amino acids long. The CDR3 sequence: CASSYTGTVLTEAFF. The CDR3 nucleotides read TGTGCCAGCAGTTACACCGGGACAGTACTCACTGAAGCTTTCTTT.

This clone was counted a few times. The chain carries TRBV7-9 and TRBJ2-2, with D perhaps given as TRBD1 or TRBD2 (6 bases each). The V and J ends lost 7 bases and 6 bases respectively, with 15 bases between them. Germline V gives CDR1 SEHNR, CDR2 FQNEAQ (reference sequence). This CDR3 contains 14 residues. The CDR3 nucleotides are TGTGCCAGCACCTCGAGGGGGGCGGCCGGGGAGCTGTTTTTT. This gives the protein CASTSRGAAGELFF.

The table lists this clone with a few counts. This sequence joins TRBV5-4 and TRBJ2-1, with TRBD2 identical over 13 bases. CDR1 is SGHNT and CDR2 is YYREEE in the germline V gene (reference sequence). The CDR3 loop spans 15 amino acids. With V trimmed by 4 bases and J by 4 bases, 2 bases remained unmatched. The CDR3 DNA reads as TGTGCCAGCAGCCGGACTAGCGGGGGATACAATGAGCAGTTCTTC. It encodes CASSRTSGGYNEQFF.

This sequence joins TRBV23-1 and TRBJ2-2; D gene unclear. TRBV23-1 is an ORF; its function is uncertain. This CDR3 contains 12 residues. Trimming stripped 6 bases from V and 10 bases from J, with 12 bases between. DNA for the CDR3: TGCGCCAGCAGCTGGGCCCAACCGGAGCTGTTTTTT. Translated: CASSWAQPELFF.

This clone was detected once. CDR3 nucleotide sequence: TGCAGCGTTTCCACAGGGGCAGATACGCAGTATTTT. Its protein is CSVSTGADTQYF. The rearrangement joins TRBV29-1 to TRBJ2-3; TRBD1 matches at 7 bases. Trimming at V came to 5 bases and at J to 4 bases, leaving 3 bases not matched to a gene. Germline CDR1 and CDR2: SQVTM and ANQGSEA. CDR3 length equals 12 residues.

This chain links TRBV7-3 with TRBJ2-2; the D gene is possibly TRBD2 (6 bases). V was cut by 6 bases and J by 1 base, with 15 bases left in between. Looked up from germline, CDR1 is SGHTA and CDR2 is FQGTGA. This CDR3 comprises 16 residues. CDR3 DNA: TGTGCCAGCAGGGCCGTAGCGGAGGGGAACACCGGGGAGCTGTTTTTT. Protein sequence: CASRAVAEGNTGELFF.

The chain combines TRBV19 with TRBJ1-2; D may be TRBD1 (6 bases). Germline V lookup: CDR1 LNHDA, CDR2 SQIVND (reference sequence). The germline V and J ends were trimmed by 2 bases and 6 bases, with 13 bases remaining between them. The CDR3 runs 14 residues. The CDR3: CASSIKAGVDGYTF. CDR3 nucleotide sequence: TGTGCCAGTAGTATAAAGGCAGGGGTGGATGGCTACACCTTC.

V is TRBV2 and J is TRBJ2-7; D is perhaps TRBD2 (5 bases). Germline V gives CDR1 SNHLY, CDR2 FYNNEI. The CDR3 is made up of 15 amino acids. V dropped 2 bases and J dropped 5 bases, with 16 bases sitting between them. CDR3 nucleotides: TGTGCCAGCAGTGAAACCACTAGTGTTGGAGACGAGCAGTACTTC. Protein: CASSETTSVGDEQYF.

The chain links TRBV29-1 to TRBJ2-7; 7 positions match TRBD2. From germline, CDR1 is SQVTM and CDR2 ANQGSEA. J lost 7 bases, V lost 4 bases, and 13 bases had no gene match. The CDR3 contains 14 residues. The DNA for the CDR3 is TGCAGCGTTGTGGCGGTAGCGGGCCTAGGGGAGCAGTACTTC. It is translated as CSVVAVAGLGEQYF.

This clone turned up a few times. The chain employs TRBV6-4 and TRBJ2-6; D remains unclear. Trimming shortened V by 4 bases and J by 2 bases, and 6 bases separated the two germline ends. CDR3 length: 14 residues. The germline gives CDR1 MRHNA, CDR2 SNTAGT. The CDR3 nucleotides are TGTGCCAGCAGTGGGCAACCTGGGGCCAACGTCCTGACTTTC. The encoded protein is CASSGQPGANVLTF.

This clone has a handful of counts. V and J are TRBV5-1 and TRBJ2-7; TRBD2 is a possible D gene (5 bases). CDR3 size: 15 residues. Germline CDR1 reads SGHRS; CDR2 reads YFSETQ. With 4 bases removed from V and 0 bases from J, the gap between germline ends came to 14 bases. The CDR3 spells CASSPRTGSSYEQYF. The CDR3 region has the DNA TGCGCCAGCAGCCCACGGACGGGGAGCTCCTACGAGCAGTACTTC.

This clone occurred once. The genes are TRBV14 and TRBJ2-5, with D tentatively TRBD1 or TRBD2 (7 bases each). The CDR3 covers 16 residues. Germline V CDR1 and CDR2: SGHDN, FVKESK. The germline V and J ends were trimmed by 2 bases and 5 bases, with 18 bases remaining between them. This chain's CDR3 is CASSQRTGLVLETQYF. The CDR3 coding sequence is TGTGCCAGCAGCCAACGGACAGGACTAGTATTGGAGACCCAGTACTTC.

The rearrangement links TRBV7-9 to TRBJ2-7; 7 bases map to TRBD1. The CDR3 extends over 14 amino acids. CDR1 is SEHNR, CDR2 FQNEAQ, per germline (reference sequence). The trim removed 7 bases at V and 2 bases at J, leaving 8 bases unmatched. Here the CDR3 reads CASTFDRAAYEQYF. CDR3 in DNA: TGTGCCAGCACCTTCGACAGGGCGGCCTACGAGCAGTACTTC.

This clone was counted between two and nine times. The chain uses TRBV6-6 and TRBJ2-2; D remains ambiguous. The CDR3 contains 14 residues. Germline CDR1 reads MNHNY; CDR2 reads SVGAGI (reference sequence). Trimming cost V 0 bases and J 3 bases, with 5 bases left between them. CDR3 in DNA: TGTGCCAGCAGTTACTCGGAGTACACCGGGGAGCTGTTTTTT. Its protein is CASSYSEYTGELFF.

The count of this clone is one. This chain connects TRBV6-1 to TRBJ2-5; either TRBD1 or TRBD2 may supply D (5 bases each). Germline values: CDR1 MNHNS, CDR2 SASEGT. The CDR3 sequence is 12 residues long. V was trimmed by 8 bases and J by 5 bases, leaving 12 bases between them. The CDR3 DNA reads TGTGCCAGCGAGGGGCGGTGGGAGACCCAGTACTTC. Its translation: CASEGRWETQYF.

This clone was found once. The genes are TRBV5-1 and TRBJ1-1, with 7 bases that match TRBD1. CDR1 is SGHRS and CDR2 is YFSETQ in the germline V gene. J lost 5 bases, V lost 3 bases, and 7 bases had no gene match. The CDR3 is 14 residues long. The CDR3 DNA reads as TGCGCCAGCAGCTCCGACAGGGAGGGGACTGAAGCTTTCTTT. Translating it yields CASSSDREGTEAFF.

This chain uses TRBV6-5 with TRBJ1-3; TRBD1 matches 8 bases. The CDR3 is made up of 13 amino acids. V gave up 8 bases and J gave up 2 bases; unmatched junction bases: 2. The germline V gene encodes CDR1 MNHEY and CDR2 SVGAGI. CDR3 residues: CASQQGAGNTIYF. The CDR3 nucleotides are TGTGCCAGCCAACAGGGGGCTGGAAACACCATATATTTT.

This chain links TRBV30 with TRBJ2-1, with 7 bases fitting TRBD1. The germline V gene encodes CDR1 GTSNPN and CDR2 SVGIG (reference sequence). The CDR3 length is 14 residues. With V trimmed by 1 base and J by 5 bases, 5 bases remained unmatched. The CDR3 DNA sequence: TGTGCCTGGAGTGGGGACAGCACCAACAATGAGCAGTTCTTC. Residues: CAWSGDSTNNEQFF.

This clone was detected once. The rearrangement joins TRBV7-3 to TRBJ2-2, with TRBD2 matching over 14 bases. Unmatched junction bases numbered 11, after V lost 8 bases and J lost 0 bases. Germline CDR1 SGHTA, CDR2 FQGTGA. This CDR3 spans 19 amino acids. This CDR3 reads CASSPRPGLAGANTGELFF. The CDR3 DNA reads TGTGCCAGCTCGCCCCGCCCGGGACTAGCGGGAGCGAACACCGGGGAGCTGTTTTTT.

This chain links TRBV5-6 with TRBJ2-7; D is unresolved. Per germline, CDR1 SGHDT and CDR2 YYEEEE. This CDR3 is 15 amino acids long. V was pared by 4 bases and J by 0 bases, with 14 bases between. CDR3 sequence reads: CASSLGPRSSYEQYF. CDR3 DNA: TGTGCCAGCAGCCTAGGACCGAGGAGCTCCTACGAGCAGTACTTC.

The chain carries TRBV6-5 and TRBJ1-2; D is unclear. The CDR3 totals 14 residues. Trimming stripped 0 bases from V and 8 bases from J, with 13 bases between. The V gene's germline CDR1 is MNHEY and CDR2 SVGAGI. The DNA for the CDR3 is TGTGCCAGCAGTTACTCGAGCAGACCAGCGGGCTACACCTTC. This translates into CASSYSSRPAGYTF.

The chain uses TRBV28 and TRBJ1-5, with TRBD1 identical over 7 bases. Germline trimming cut 6 bases from V and 4 bases from J; bases unmatched to any gene: 9. Germline V gene data show CDR1 as MDHEN and CDR2 as SYDVKM. This CDR3 has 15 amino acids. The CDR3 DNA sequence: TGTGCCAGCAGCATAGGACAGGCCCCTAATCAGCCCCAGCATTTT. Amino acids: CASSIGQAPNQPQHF.

The chain is built from TRBV28 and TRBJ2-5; 7 positions agree with TRBD2. Germline trimming cut 6 bases from V and 5 bases from J; bases unmatched to any gene: 15. Germline loops: CDR1 MDHEN, CDR2 SYDVKM. The CDR3 length is 16 residues. The CDR3 region is CASSSSTGGGWETQYF. The CDR3 coding sequence is TGTGCCAGCAGCAGCAGTACGGGAGGAGGATGGGAGACCCAGTACTTC.

The chain joins TRBV15 to TRBJ1-2; D unclear. With 8 bases removed from V and 6 bases from J, the gap between germline ends came to 19 bases. The CDR3 is 14 residues long. The V gene's germline CDR1 is LNHNV and CDR2 YYDKDF (reference sequence). Here the CDR3 reads CATGHQRGGDGYTF. CDR3 coding DNA: TGTGCCACCGGGCACCAGCGGGGTGGGGATGGCTACACCTTC.